These 4 T cell receptor beta chains were all obtained from the same sample, sequenced in a study of blood T cell repertoires in COVID-19 (dated by TCRdb to 2019 to 2021). Receptor amplification or capture employed the immunoSEQ multiplex PCR assay. What TCRdb holds here is the immuneACCESS table cut down to in-frame rearrangements. Part of the clones is not present; checked against another copy, under half of the missing clones reflect an unresolved V gene, and the others are unexplained. Across this sample there are 40,000 to 60,000 clones, with 70% to 85% seen only once. The ten most abundant clones make up about 4.4% of the sample. Material for sequencing was peripheral blood. The receptors originated from a man aged 45-65 years with active COVID-19.

The V and J genes are TRBV4-1 and TRBJ2-1, with TRBD2 matching over 14 bases. Unmatched junction bases numbered 7, after V lost 5 bases and J lost 4 bases. This CDR3 spans 17 amino acids. The germline V gene encodes CDR1 MGHRA and CDR2 YSYEKL. DNA of the CDR3: TGCGCCAGCAGCTTCGGACTAGCGGGGGGCCCATACAATGAGCAGTTCTTC. Residues: CASSFGLAGGPYNEQFF.

The gene calls are TRBV20-1 and TRBJ1-2, with a possible D match to TRBD1 (5 bases). The V end lost 3 bases, the J end lost 8 bases, and 13 bases lay between the germline ends. This CDR3 is built from 12 residues. CDR1 is DFQATT and CDR2 is SNEGSKA in the germline V gene (reference sequence). CDR3 loop: CSASGARGGYTF. CDR3 in DNA: TGCAGTGCTAGTGGGGCTAGGGGCGGCTACACCTTC.

The rearrangement links TRBV5-1 to TRBJ1-1; 7 bases map to TRBD1. Trimming removed 4 bases from V and 0 bases from J; junction bases left unmatched: 3. Per germline, CDR1 SGHRS and CDR2 YFSETQ. This CDR3 is built from 14 residues. The CDR3: CASSPTGVNTEAFF. DNA of the CDR3: TGCGCCAGCAGCCCCACAGGGGTGAACACTGAAGCTTTCTTT.

The chain has TRBV28 and TRBJ1-1; possible D gene TRBD1, 6 bases. Trimming removed 5 bases at V and 3 bases at J, with 10 bases between. CDR1 and CDR2 from the germline V gene are MDHEN and SYDVKM. This CDR3 spans 13 amino acids. CDR3 amino acids: CASSIHRDTEAFF. The CDR3 DNA follows: TGTGCCAGCAGTATACACAGGGACACTGAAGCTTTCTTT.